Following are 3 T cell receptor beta chains from one sample sequenced in a study of shared T cell receptors in the human thymus. Repertoires were generated with immunoSEQ multiplex PCR, while TCRdb's copy carries only in-frame clones and drops some. This sample yields around 730,000 clones, of which 80% to 90% are seen a single time; approximately 0.01% belongs to the top ten. This same sample was also taken into another study, of human thymus T cells.

The sequencing sample was made of thymocytes. Source of these receptors: a girl under three years old with a congenital heart defect.

The chain is built from TRBV19 and TRBJ2-1; 8 bases are a match to TRBD1. Germline-derived CDR1 and CDR2 are LNHDA and SQIVND (reference sequence). The CDR3 totals 18 residues. After removal of 1 base from V and 6 bases from J, the junction contained 14 bases not matched to a gene. For the CDR3, the DNA is TGTGCCAGTAGTATAGTTTCAAAGACAGGGGATGGGTCCAATGAGCAGTTCTTC. The encoded protein is CASSIVSKTGDGSNEQFF.

Regarding this clone: Within the sample, other DNA sequences also encode this same CDR3. V is TRBV27 and J is TRBJ2-1; 13 bases are a match to TRBD2. CDR1 is MNHEY, CDR2 SMNVEV, per germline (reference sequence). The CDR3 extends over 16 amino acids. J gave up 1 base and V 5 bases, and 2 bases lay outside the gene matches. The chain's CDR3 is CASSLTSGGSYNEQFF. For the CDR3, the DNA is TGTGCCAGCAGTCTGACTAGCGGGGGGTCCTACAATGAGCAGTTCTTC.

This sequence joins TRBV9 and TRBJ1-3; 10 bases align to TRBD1. The CDR3 extends over 16 amino acids. Germline V lookup: CDR1 SGDLS, CDR2 YYNGEE. Trimming took 0 bases from V and 2 from J; bases not matched to a gene: 2. The CDR3 coding sequence is TGTGCCAGCAGCGTAGTTGGGACAGGGGCTGGAAACACCATATATTTT. This gives the protein CASSVVGTGAGNTIYF.